This entry lists 5 T cell receptor beta chains sequenced from one sample in a study of shared clonotypes between healthy human individuals (dated by TCRdb to the early 2020s). The method was the immunoSEQ multiplex PCR assay. TCRdb holds this immuneACCESS table with in-frame rearrangements only. Some clones are missing; in checked studies, unresolved V genes explain under half, and the rest has no known cause. For this sample the table gives just over 2,000,000 clones, of which roughly 95% were detected only once. The top ten clones comprise 0.1% to 0.15% of the sample. Sequencing was done on a sample of naive CD4+ T cells sorted from blood. The sample's cell subset or site label is to be understood as: CD45RA+ positively selected. Receptor source: a man aged 18-30 years in good health.

J is TRBJ2-3 and V is TRBV4-1, with 7 bases fitting TRBD2. The V segment lost 0 bases and the J segment 8 bases; nucleotides outside the gene matches: 5. Germline CDR1 MGHRA, CDR2 YSYEKL. CDR3 length equals 14 residues. The DNA of the CDR3 is TGCGCCAGCAGCCAAGATGAACCGGGAGGTACGCAGTATTTT. This gives the protein CASSQDEPGGTQYF.

The chain is built from TRBV2 and TRBJ2-7; D might be TRBD2 (5 bases). The V gene's germline CDR1 is SNHLY and CDR2 FYNNEI. This CDR3 has 12 residues. V was pared by 6 bases and J by 6 bases, with 12 bases between. The CDR3 loop reads CASRESEGEQYF. As DNA, the CDR3 is TGTGCCAGCAGGGAGTCCGAGGGCGAGCAGTACTTC.

The chain is built from TRBV5-4 and TRBJ2-3; 12 nucleotides align to TRBD2. This CDR3 has 16 residues. J gave up 4 bases and V 2 bases, and 5 bases lay outside the gene matches. The germline CDR1 and CDR2 sequences are SGHNT and YYREEE (reference sequence). The CDR3 spells CASSFDLAGGADTQYF. The CDR3 DNA reads as TGTGCCAGCAGCTTCGACCTAGCGGGGGGGGCAGATACGCAGTATTTT.

V and J are TRBV10-3 and TRBJ1-5, with D unresolved. Per the germline V gene, CDR1 is ENHRY and CDR2 is SYGVKD. Between the trimmed V and J ends, which lost 4 bases and 5 bases, there was a span of 3 bases. The CDR3 sequence is 11 residues long. The CDR3 sequence is CAISGDQPQHF. In DNA, the CDR3 is TGTGCCATCAGTGGAGATCAGCCCCAGCATTTT.

The gene calls are TRBV9 and TRBJ2-3; TRBD2 matches at 11 bases. The CDR3 spans 17 residues. After removal of 4 bases from V and 0 bases from J, the junction contained 7 bases not matched to a gene. CDR1 and CDR2 (germline): SGDLS, YYNGEE. CDR3 residues: CASSPRTSGSSTDTQYF. Written as DNA, the CDR3 is TGTGCCAGCAGCCCTAGGACTAGCGGGTCTAGCACAGATACGCAGTATTTT.